These 28 T cell receptor beta chains were sequenced from one sample in a study of blood T cell repertoires in COVID-19. Assay used: immunoSEQ multiplex PCR; TCRdb lists only in-frame clones, some missing. The table includes approximately 200,000 clones, roughly four fifths detected once. Sequenced material: peripheral blood. The receptors originated from a woman between 50 and 59 years old with acute or convalescent COVID-19.

This chain joins TRBV5-4 and TRBJ2-2; 10 bases line up with TRBD2. The CDR3 consists of 19 residues. Unmatched junction bases numbered 15, after V lost 6 bases and J lost 1 base. Germline V CDR1 and CDR2: SGHNT, YYREEE (reference sequence). The CDR3 sequence: CASTSPGAGGPRNTGELFF. CDR3 nucleotides: TGTGCCAGCACCTCTCCCGGAGCGGGGGGGCCGCGGAACACCGGGGAGCTGTTTTTT.

This chain uses TRBV19 with TRBJ1-1; no definite D call. Germline V gene lookup returns CDR1 LNHDA and CDR2 SQIVND (reference sequence). This CDR3 has 14 residues. V lost 1 base and J 0 bases, leaving 6 bases between the germline ends. The CDR3 DNA reads as TGTGCCAGTAGTATAGGGGCAATGAACACTGAAGCTTTCTTT. Its protein is CASSIGAMNTEAFF.

V is TRBV23-1 and J is TRBJ2-7; TRBD2 matches at 10 bases. TRBV23-1 is an ORF, and what it does is uncertain. V lost 4 bases, J lost 0 bases, and 12 bases stayed unmatched. The CDR3 sequence is 18 residues long. The CDR3 protein is CASSPPLPLAGDSYEQYF. CDR3 coding DNA: TGCGCCAGCAGTCCCCCCCTCCCCCTAGCGGGGGACTCCTACGAGCAGTACTTC.

This rearrangement joins TRBV7-9 to TRBJ1-1; tentatively, D is TRBD1 (5 bases). CDR1 and CDR2 from the germline V gene are SEHNR and FQNEAQ (reference sequence). The CDR3 sequence is 13 residues long. The ends were cut back, 5 bases at V and 7 bases at J, with 14 bases in the middle. CDR3 amino acids: CASSPTGGGEAFF. The CDR3 bases are TGTGCCAGCAGCCCCACCGGGGGGGGTGAAGCTTTCTTT.

This clone has just a few counts. The chain joins TRBV28 to TRBJ1-1, with unresolved D. V lost 7 bases to trimming and J lost 1 base, with 7 bases between them. CDR1 and CDR2 (germline): MDHEN, SYDVKM. The CDR3 consists of 12 residues. The DNA for the CDR3 is TGTGCCAGCATAATCGGGAACACTGAAGCTTTCTTT. Its protein product is CASIIGNTEAFF.

The V gene is TRBV25-1, the J gene TRBJ1-2, with no clear D. The germline CDR1 and CDR2 sequences are MGHDK and SYGVNS. Trimming cost V 4 bases and J 8 bases, with 8 bases left between them. The CDR3 totals 11 residues. CDR3 sequence (DNA): TGTGCCAGCAGTGGCTATAGAGGCTACACCTTC. Amino acid sequence: CASSGYRGYTF.

In its sample, this clone was seen many times. The DNA for the CDR3 is TGTGCCAGCAGCCAACGCTCCTACGAGCAGTACTTC. Protein: CASSQRSYEQYF. The chain recombines TRBV3-1 (or the pseudogene TRBV3-2) with TRBJ2-7; D is unresolved. The CDR3 is 12 amino acids. Germline CDR1 reads LGHDT; CDR2 reads YNNKEL (reference sequence). V was cut by 2 bases and J by 0 bases, with 2 bases left in between.

The chain couples TRBV28 to TRBJ2-7, with 8 bases aligning to TRBD1. The CDR3 totals 13 residues. Germline V gene data show CDR1 as MDHEN and CDR2 as SYDVKM. The V gene end was trimmed by 10 bases and the J gene end by 2 bases; junction bases not matched to a gene: 7. As DNA, the CDR3 is TGTGCCACCGATCGGGGACAGGCCTACGAGCAGTACTTC. Translation gives CATDRGQAYEQYF. Combining the CDR3 with reference TRBV28 and TRBJ2-7 gives the whole variable domain DVKVTQSSRYLVKRTGEKVFLECVQDMDHENMFWYRQDPGLGLRLIYFSYDVKMKEKGDIPEGYSVSREKKERFSLILESASTNQTSMYLCATDRGQAYEQYFGPGTRLTVT.

CDR3 protein: CASIRDRVNSPLHF. The CDR3 DNA follows: TGTGCCAGCATCCGGGACAGGGTAAATTCACCCCTCCACTTT. V and J are TRBV28 and TRBJ1-6; TRBD1 aligns across 9 bases. This CDR3 has 14 amino acids. Trimming took 7 bases from V and 7 from J; bases not matched to a gene: 5. In germline, CDR1 is MDHEN, CDR2 SYDVKM. The full variable domain, with the rest looked up from reference TRBV28 and TRBJ1-6, is DVKVTQSSRYLVKRTGEKVFLECVQDMDHENMFWYRQDPGLGLRLIYFSYDVKMKEKGDIPEGYSVSREKKERFSLILESASTNQTSMYLCASIRDRVNSPLHFGNGTRLTVT.

The chain recombines TRBV5-1 with TRBJ2-7; D perhaps matches TRBD2 (5 bases). CDR1 and CDR2 (germline): SGHRS, YFSETQ. Trimming left V 4 bases short and J 2 bases short, with 13 bases between. This CDR3 comprises 14 residues. CDR3 bases: TGCGCCAGCAGCCGGGGATCCGCTACCTACGAGCAGTACTTC. This gives the protein CASSRGSATYEQYF.

The chain employs TRBV5-6 and TRBJ2-2; 14 nucleotides align to TRBD2. With V trimmed by 4 bases and J by 9 bases, 8 bases remained unmatched. This CDR3 spans 16 amino acids. CDR1 is SGHDT, CDR2 YYEEEE, per germline. The CDR3 nucleotides are TGTGCCAGCAGCCCGGGACTAGCGGGGGCCCGCAGGGAGCTGTTTTTT. Amino acid sequence: CASSPGLAGARRELFF.

The CDR3: CASSHRGDTIYF. CDR3 DNA: TGTGCCAGCAGCCACAGGGGAGACACCATATATTTT. V is TRBV4-2 and J is TRBJ1-3; tentative D call: TRBD1 (6 bases). This CDR3 has 12 residues. Germline-derived CDR1 and CDR2 are LGHNA and YNFKEQ. Trimming pared 3 bases from V and 8 bases from J, leaving 8 bases between.

This chain uses TRBV28 with TRBJ2-2; D ambiguous. Germline V gene lookup returns CDR1 MDHEN and CDR2 SYDVKM. V shed 8 bases and J shed 1 base, with 8 bases lying between them. This CDR3 has 13 amino acids. CDR3 in DNA: TGTGCCAGCCAAAGACAGAACACCGGGGAGCTGTTTTTT. Its translation: CASQRQNTGELFF.

This clone was observed once. V gene TRBV6-2 or TRBV6-3 combines with J gene TRBJ2-7, with 7 bases identical to TRBD1. The V gene's germline CDR1 is MNHEY and CDR2 SVGEGT. The ends lost 4 bases at V and 1 base at J; junction bases unmatched: 19. The CDR3 consists of 19 residues. CDR3 sequence reads: CASSSSLHRQGPSSYEQYF. DNA of the CDR3: TGTGCCAGCAGTTCCTCCCTCCACAGACAGGGCCCTTCTTCCTACGAGCAGTACTTC.

The count of this clone is one. The V gene is TRBV28, the J gene TRBJ1-3; 7 nucleotides line up with TRBD1. CDR1 is MDHEN and CDR2 is SYDVKM in the germline V gene. The CDR3 covers 17 residues. V trimming: 6 bases; J trimming: 1 base; junction bases outside the gene matches: 12. The CDR3 sequence is CASSAQGGRPSGNTIYF. CDR3 nucleotides: TGTGCCAGCAGCGCCCAGGGGGGTAGACCGTCTGGAAACACCATATATTTT.

The rearrangement uses TRBV6-2 or TRBV6-3 and TRBJ1-2; 9 bases agree with TRBD1. CDR1 is MNHEY and CDR2 is SVGEGT in the germline V gene. J gave up 12 bases and V 4 bases, and 9 bases lay outside the gene matches. This CDR3 has 13 amino acids. The CDR3 DNA sequence: TGTGCCAGCAGTTCAGGACAGGGGCGCGGGCACACCTTC. Protein product: CASSSGQGRGHTF.

This clone appeared a single time. The chain links TRBV13 to TRBJ2-7; TRBD1 aligns across 9 bases. CDR1 and CDR2 from the germline V gene are PRHDT and FYEKMQ (reference sequence). V dropped 0 bases and J dropped 3; count of bases not matched to a gene: 3. This CDR3 contains 15 residues. The CDR3 protein is CASSLGDRGLYEQYF. The DNA for the CDR3 is TGTGCCAGCAGCTTAGGGGACAGGGGTCTCTACGAGCAGTACTTC. Looking up the rest from reference TRBV13 and TRBJ2-7 gives the full variable domain: AAGVIQSPRHLIKEKRETATLKCYPIPRHDTVYWYQQGPGQDPQFLISFYEKMQSDKGSIPDRFSAQQFSDYHSELNMSSLELGDSALYFCASSLGDRGLYEQYFGPGTRLTVT.

This chain uses TRBV9 with TRBJ2-2; unclear D gene. Germline V gene data show CDR1 as SGDLS and CDR2 as YYNGEE. V was clipped by 5 bases and J by 6 bases, with 14 bases between them. This CDR3 has 14 residues. The CDR3, as DNA: TGTGCCAGCAGAGCTGCGGATAGTCCCGGGGAGCTGTTTTTT. Translation: CASRAADSPGELFF.

DNA for the CDR3: TGTGCCAGCAGCTCCGACAGGGCTCAGCCCCAGCATTTT. Its protein is CASSSDRAQPQHF. The chain has TRBV7-2 and TRBJ1-5; 7 bases fit TRBD1. Germline-derived CDR1 and CDR2 are SGHTA and FQGNSA. There are 13 residues in the CDR3. The ends lost 4 bases at V and 6 bases at J; junction bases unmatched: 3.

V usage is TRBV5-4 and J usage is TRBJ2-4, with TRBD2 identical over 8 bases. The J segment lost 1 base and the V segment lost 1 base, leaving 7 bases of the junction unmatched. Germline V gives CDR1 SGHNT, CDR2 YYREEE (reference sequence). This CDR3 comprises 17 residues. This CDR3 reads CASSLPGGASAKNIQYF. The CDR3 DNA reads as TGTGCCAGCAGCTTGCCGGGGGGGGCATCGGCCAAAAACATTCAGTACTTC.

V is TRBV5-8 and J is TRBJ1-4; TRBD1 agrees at 8 bases. Germline V gene sequence: CDR1 SGHTS, CDR2 YDEGEE. V was clipped by 4 bases and J by 5 bases; unmatched bases: 4. The CDR3 extends over 14 amino acids. CDR3 DNA: TGTGCCAGCAGCCTACAGGGGGGAAATGAAAAACTGTTTTTT. This encodes CASSLQGGNEKLFF.

The chain recombines TRBV28 with TRBJ2-2, with TRBD1 matching over 8 bases. V shed 6 bases, J shed 5 bases, and the junction held 8 bases outside the gene matches. CDR3 length equals 15 residues. Germline values: CDR1 MDHEN, CDR2 SYDVKM. CDR3 amino acids: CASRPTGQETGELFF. CDR3 bases: TGTGCCAGCAGACCGACGGGACAGGAGACCGGGGAGCTGTTTTTT.

This clone was seen a few times. The chain is built from TRBV27 and TRBJ2-3; no clear D gene. The V gene lost 4 bases and the J gene lost 0 bases, with 5 bases spanning the gap. Germline V lookup: CDR1 MNHEY, CDR2 SMNVEV (reference sequence). The CDR3 contains 13 residues. Written as DNA, the CDR3 is TGTGCCAGCAGTTCCTTGAGCACAGATACGCAGTATTTT. It is translated as CASSSLSTDTQYF.

V and J are TRBV7-8 and TRBJ2-3; a possible D gene is TRBD1 (5 bases). V was cut by 5 bases and J by 2 bases, with 17 bases left in between. CDR1 is SGHVS, CDR2 FQNEAQ, per germline. The CDR3 is made up of 16 amino acids. The CDR3 DNA is TGTGCCAGCAGCCCCAGGGCAGGATCCTCCACAGATACGCAGTATTTT. It is translated as CASSPRAGSSTDTQYF.

CDR3 sequence: CASSLSGGHSGANVLTF. The DNA of the CDR3 is TGTGCCAGCAGCTTAAGCGGGGGTCATTCTGGGGCCAACGTCCTGACTTTC. The chain carries TRBV7-2 and TRBJ2-6; TRBD2 matches 8 bases. Germline V gene lookup returns CDR1 SGHTA and CDR2 FQGNSA. The CDR3 runs to 17 residues. The junction had 4 bases not matched to a gene; V was cut back by 2 bases and J by 1 base.

The gene calls are TRBV6-2 or TRBV6-3 and TRBJ2-1; TRBD2 matches at 12 bases. CDR3 length: 15 amino acids. Germline assignment: CDR1 MNHEY and CDR2 SVGEGT. Trimming cost V 6 bases and J 6 bases; bases outside gene matches: 6. The CDR3 loop reads CASSQTSGGLNEQFF. CDR3 sequence (DNA): TGTGCCAGCAGCCAGACTAGCGGGGGCCTCAATGAGCAGTTCTTC.

This clone was observed a handful of times. The chain has TRBV28 and TRBJ1-2, with a tentative D call TRBD1 (6 bases). CDR3 size: 15 residues. V gave up 3 bases and J gave up 8 bases, with 19 bases separating them. From germline, CDR1 is MDHEN and CDR2 SYDVKM. Here the CDR3 reads CASSFPGEKGRGYTF. CDR3 sequence (DNA): TGTGCCAGCAGTTTCCCAGGGGAAAAAGGGAGAGGCTACACCTTC.

This chain joins TRBV5-1 and TRBJ1-2, with TRBD1 as a possible D gene (6 bases). The CDR3 runs to 15 residues. Trimming took 4 bases from V and 3 from J, leaving 16 bases between them. Per germline, CDR1 SGHRS and CDR2 YFSETQ. CDR3 in amino acids: CASSAKQGFDYGYTF. DNA for the CDR3: TGCGCCAGCAGCGCCAAACAGGGTTTTGACTATGGCTACACCTTC.